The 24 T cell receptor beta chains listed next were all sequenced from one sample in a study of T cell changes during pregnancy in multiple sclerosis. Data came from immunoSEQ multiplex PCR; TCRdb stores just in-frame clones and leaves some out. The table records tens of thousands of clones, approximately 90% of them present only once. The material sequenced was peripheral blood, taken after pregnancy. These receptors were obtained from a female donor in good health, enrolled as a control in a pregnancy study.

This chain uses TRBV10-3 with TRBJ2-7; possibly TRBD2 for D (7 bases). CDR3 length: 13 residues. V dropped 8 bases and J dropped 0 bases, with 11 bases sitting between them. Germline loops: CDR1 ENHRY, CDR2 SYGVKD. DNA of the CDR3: TGTGCCATCGCGGGGGCAAGCTCCTACGAGCAGTACTTC. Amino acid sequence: CAIAGASSYEQYF.

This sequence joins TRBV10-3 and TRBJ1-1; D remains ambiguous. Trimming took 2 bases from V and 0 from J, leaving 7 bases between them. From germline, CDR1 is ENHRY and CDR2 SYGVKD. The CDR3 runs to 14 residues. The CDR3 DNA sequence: TGTGCCATCAGTGAGCCCCAGGTGAACACTGAAGCTTTCTTT. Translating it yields CAISEPQVNTEAFF.

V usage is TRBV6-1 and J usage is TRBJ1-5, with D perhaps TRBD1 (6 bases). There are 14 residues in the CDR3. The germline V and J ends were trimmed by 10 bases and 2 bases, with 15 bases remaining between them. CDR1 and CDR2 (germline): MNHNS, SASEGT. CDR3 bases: TGTGCCACCCAGGGGCCCGCAGGCAATCAGCCCCAGCATTTT. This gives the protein CATQGPAGNQPQHF.

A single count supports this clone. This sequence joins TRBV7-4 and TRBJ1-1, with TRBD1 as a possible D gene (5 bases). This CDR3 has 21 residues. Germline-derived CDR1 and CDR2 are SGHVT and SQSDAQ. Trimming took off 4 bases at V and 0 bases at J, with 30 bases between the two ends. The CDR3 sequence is CASSSSTRHRRPGPLNTEAFF. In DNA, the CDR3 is TGTGCCAGCAGCTCTTCGACTAGGCACCGGCGGCCAGGGCCCTTGAACACTGAAGCTTTCTTT.

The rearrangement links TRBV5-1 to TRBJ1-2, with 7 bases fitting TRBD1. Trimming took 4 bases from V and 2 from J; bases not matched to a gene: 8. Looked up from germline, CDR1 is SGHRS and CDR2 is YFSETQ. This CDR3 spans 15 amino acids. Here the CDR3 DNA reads TGCGCCAGCAGCCTGACCGGGACAGCGAACTATGGCTACACCTTC. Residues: CASSLTGTANYGYTF. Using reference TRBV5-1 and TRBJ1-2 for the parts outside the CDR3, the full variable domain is KAGVTQTPRYLIKTRGQQVTLSCSPISGHRSVSWYQQTPGQGLQFLFEYFSETQRNKGNFPGRFSGRQFSNSRSEMNVSTLELGDSALYLCASSLTGTANYGYTFGSGTRLTVV.

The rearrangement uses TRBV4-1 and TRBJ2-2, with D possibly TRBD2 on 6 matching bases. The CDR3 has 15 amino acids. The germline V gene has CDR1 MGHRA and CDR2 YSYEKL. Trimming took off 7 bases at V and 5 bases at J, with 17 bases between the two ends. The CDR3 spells CASNDGGLPTGELFF. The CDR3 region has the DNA TGCGCCAGCAACGACGGGGGACTCCCAACCGGGGAGCTGTTTTTT.

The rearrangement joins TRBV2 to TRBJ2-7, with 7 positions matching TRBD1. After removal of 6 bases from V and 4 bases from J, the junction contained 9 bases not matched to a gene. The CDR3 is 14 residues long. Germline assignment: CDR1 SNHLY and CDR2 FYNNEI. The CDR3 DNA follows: TGTGCCAGCAGCGCCACACTGACAGGGTACGAGCAGTACTTC. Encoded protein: CASSATLTGYEQYF.

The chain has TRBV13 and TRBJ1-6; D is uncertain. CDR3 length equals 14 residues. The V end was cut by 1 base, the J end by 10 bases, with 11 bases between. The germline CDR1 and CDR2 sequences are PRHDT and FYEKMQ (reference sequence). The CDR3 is CASSLARKSSPLHF. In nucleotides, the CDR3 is TGTGCCAGCAGCTTAGCGCGGAAAAGCTCACCCCTCCACTTT.

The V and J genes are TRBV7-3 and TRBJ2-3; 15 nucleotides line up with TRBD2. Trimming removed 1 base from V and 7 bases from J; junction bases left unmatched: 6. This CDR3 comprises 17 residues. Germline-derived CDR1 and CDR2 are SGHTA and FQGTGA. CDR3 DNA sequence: TGTGCCAGCAGCTTAATCCGGACTAGCGGGGGGGCCTATACGCAGTATTTT. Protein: CASSLIRTSGGAYTQYF.

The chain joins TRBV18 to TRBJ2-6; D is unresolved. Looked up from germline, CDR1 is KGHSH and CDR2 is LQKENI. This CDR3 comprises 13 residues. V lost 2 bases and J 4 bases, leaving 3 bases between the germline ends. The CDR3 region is CASSPEGANVLTF. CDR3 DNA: TGTGCCAGCTCACCAGAGGGGGCCAACGTCCTGACTTTC. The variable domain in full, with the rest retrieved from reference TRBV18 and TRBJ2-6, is NAGVMQNPRHLVRRRGQEARLRCSPMKGHSHVYWYRQLPEEGLKFMVYLQKENIIDESGMPKERFSAEFPKEGPSILRIQQVVRGDSAAYFCASSPEGANVLTFGAGSRLTVL.

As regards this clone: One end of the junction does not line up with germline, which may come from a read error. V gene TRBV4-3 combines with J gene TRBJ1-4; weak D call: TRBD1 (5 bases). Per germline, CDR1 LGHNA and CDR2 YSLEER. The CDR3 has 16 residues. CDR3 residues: CASSQDGAGQAERLFF. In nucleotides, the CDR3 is TGCGCCAGCAGCCAAGATGGGGCAGGTCAGGCGGAAAGACTGTTTTTT.

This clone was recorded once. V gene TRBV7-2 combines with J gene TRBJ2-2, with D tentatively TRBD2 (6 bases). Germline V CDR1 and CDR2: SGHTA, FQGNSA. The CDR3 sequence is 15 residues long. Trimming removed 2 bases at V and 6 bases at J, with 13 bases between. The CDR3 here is CASSLLASVAGELFF. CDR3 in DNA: TGTGCCAGCAGCTTACTCGCTAGCGTGGCCGGGGAGCTGTTTTTT. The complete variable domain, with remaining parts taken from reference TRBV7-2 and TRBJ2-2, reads GAGVSQSPSNKVTEKGKDVELRCDPISGHTALYWYRQSLGQGLEFLIYFQGNSAPDKSGLPSDRFSAERTGGSVSTLTIQRTQQEDSAVYLCASSLLASVAGELFFGEGSRLTVL.

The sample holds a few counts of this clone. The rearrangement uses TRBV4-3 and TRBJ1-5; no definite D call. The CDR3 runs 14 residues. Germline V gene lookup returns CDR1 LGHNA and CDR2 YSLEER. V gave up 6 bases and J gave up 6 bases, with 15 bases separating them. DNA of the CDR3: TGCGCCAGCAGTCTAGATGGAACCTCTCAGCCCCAGCATTTT. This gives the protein CASSLDGTSQPQHF.

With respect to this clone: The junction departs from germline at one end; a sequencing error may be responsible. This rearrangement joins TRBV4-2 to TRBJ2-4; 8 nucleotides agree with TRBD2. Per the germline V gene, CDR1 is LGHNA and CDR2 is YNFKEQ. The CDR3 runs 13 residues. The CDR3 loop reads CASSLIPGLGVGF. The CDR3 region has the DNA TGTGCCAGCAGCCTAATTCCGGGACTAGGGGTAGGATTC.

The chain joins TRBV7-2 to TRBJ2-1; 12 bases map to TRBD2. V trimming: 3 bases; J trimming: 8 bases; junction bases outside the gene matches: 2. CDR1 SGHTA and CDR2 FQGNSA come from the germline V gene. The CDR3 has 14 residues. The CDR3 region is CASSLASGRDEQFF. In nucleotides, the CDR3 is TGTGCCAGCAGCTTGGCTAGCGGGAGGGATGAGCAGTTCTTC. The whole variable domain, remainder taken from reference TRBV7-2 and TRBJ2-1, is GAGVSQSPSNKVTEKGKDVELRCDPISGHTALYWYRQSLGQGLEFLIYFQGNSAPDKSGLPSDRFSAERTGGSVSTLTIQRTQQEDSAVYLCASSLASGRDEQFFGPGTRLTVL.

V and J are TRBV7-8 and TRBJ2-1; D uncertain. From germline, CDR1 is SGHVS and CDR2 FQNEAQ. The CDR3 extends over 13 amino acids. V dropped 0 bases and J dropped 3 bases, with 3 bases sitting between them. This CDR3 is CASSLANYNEQFF. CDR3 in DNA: TGTGCCAGCAGCTTAGCTAACTACAATGAGCAGTTCTTC.

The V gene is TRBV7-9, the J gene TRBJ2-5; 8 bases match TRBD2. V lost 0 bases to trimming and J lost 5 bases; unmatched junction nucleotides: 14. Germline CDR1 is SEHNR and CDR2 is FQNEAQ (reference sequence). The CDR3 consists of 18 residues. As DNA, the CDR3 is TGTGCCAGCAGCTTAGCTTTGGTAGCGGGACGGACGATCGAGACCCAGTACTTC. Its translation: CASSLALVAGRTIETQYF.

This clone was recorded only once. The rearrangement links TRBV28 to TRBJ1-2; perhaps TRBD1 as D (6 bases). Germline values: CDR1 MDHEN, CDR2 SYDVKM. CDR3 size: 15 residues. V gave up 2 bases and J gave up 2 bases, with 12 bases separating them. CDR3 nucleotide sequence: TGTGCCAGCAGTTTAGGCAACAGGGAAAACTATGGCTACACCTTC. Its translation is CASSLGNRENYGYTF.

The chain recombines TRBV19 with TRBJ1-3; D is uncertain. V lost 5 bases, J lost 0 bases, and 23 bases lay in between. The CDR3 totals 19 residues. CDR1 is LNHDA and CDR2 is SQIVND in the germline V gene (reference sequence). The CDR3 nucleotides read TGTGCCAGTAGTGGTTTATCGTGGAGCCCGTCGGACTCTGGAAACACCATATATTTT. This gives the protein CASSGLSWSPSDSGNTIYF.

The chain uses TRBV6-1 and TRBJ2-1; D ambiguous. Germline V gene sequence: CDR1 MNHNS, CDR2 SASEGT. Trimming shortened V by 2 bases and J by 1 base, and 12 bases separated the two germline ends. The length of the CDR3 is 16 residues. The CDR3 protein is CASSEFLRTSYNEQFF. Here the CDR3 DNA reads TGTGCCAGCAGTGAATTCCTCCGTACTTCCTACAATGAGCAGTTCTTC.

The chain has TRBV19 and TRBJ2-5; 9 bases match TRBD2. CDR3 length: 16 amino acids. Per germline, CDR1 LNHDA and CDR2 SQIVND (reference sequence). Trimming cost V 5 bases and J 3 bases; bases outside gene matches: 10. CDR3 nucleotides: TGTGCCAGTAGTTCTAGGGGGCTAGCGGGAAAAGAGACCCAGTACTTC. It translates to CASSSRGLAGKETQYF.

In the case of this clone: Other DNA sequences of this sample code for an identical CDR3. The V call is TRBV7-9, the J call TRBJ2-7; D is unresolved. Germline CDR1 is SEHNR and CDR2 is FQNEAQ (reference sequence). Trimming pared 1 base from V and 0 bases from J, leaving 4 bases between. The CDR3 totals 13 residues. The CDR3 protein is CASSLDSSYEQYF. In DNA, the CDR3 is TGTGCCAGCAGCTTAGACAGCTCCTACGAGCAGTACTTC. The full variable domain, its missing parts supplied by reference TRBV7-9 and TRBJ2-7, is DTGVSQNPRHKITKRGQNVTFRCDPISEHNRLYWYRQTLGQGPEFLTYFQNEAQLEKSRLLSDRFSAERPKGSFSTLEIQRTEQGDSAMYLCASSLDSSYEQYFGPGTRLTVT.

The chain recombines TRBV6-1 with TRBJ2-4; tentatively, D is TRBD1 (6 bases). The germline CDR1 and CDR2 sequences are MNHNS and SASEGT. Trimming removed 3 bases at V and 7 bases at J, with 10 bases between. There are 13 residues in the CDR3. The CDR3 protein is CASSEGHYNIQYF. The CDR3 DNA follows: TGTGCCAGCAGTGAGGGACATTACAACATTCAGTACTTC.

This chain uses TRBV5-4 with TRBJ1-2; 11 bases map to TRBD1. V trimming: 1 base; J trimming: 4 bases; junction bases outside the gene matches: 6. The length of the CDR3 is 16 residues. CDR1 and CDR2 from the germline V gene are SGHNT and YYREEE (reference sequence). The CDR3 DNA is TGTGCCAGCAGCTTGCTAGGGACAGGGGGTCTCTATGGCTACACCTTC. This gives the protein CASSLLGTGGLYGYTF.